The rows below give T cell receptor beta chains drawn from one sample of a study of blood T cell repertoires in COVID-19. Sequencing used immunoSEQ multiplex PCR; TCRdb keeps in-frame clones, though not all of them. The repertoire holds around 310,000 clones, with about nine tenths as singletons. Specimen: PBMCs or T cells enriched from blood (not recorded which). These receptors originate from a woman aged 30 to 39 who had recovered from COVID-19. The CDR3 runs from the conserved cysteine through the conserved F or W. A D gene is named only where the DNA matches it firmly. Some rows mark clone size as missing; the rest say once, few, many or name a class of expanded clone.

v_call	j_call	d_call	clone_size	cdr3_nt	cdr3_aa
TRBV5-1	TRBJ2-7	TRBD2	-	TGCGCCAGCAGTCCAGAAGCGGGAGGCCCTCCCTACGAGCAGTACTTC	CASSPEAGGPPYEQYF
TRBV18	TRBJ1-6	TRBD1	-	TGTGCCAGCTCACAATCAACAGGGGGAAATTCACCCCTCCACTTT	CASSQSTGGNSPLHF
TRBV5-1	TRBJ1-1	TRBD1	-	TGCGCCAGCAGCCCATGGACAGGGGGCATCGATACTGAAGCTTTCTTT	CASSPWTGGIDTEAFF
TRBV9	TRBJ1-3	-	-	TGTGCCAGCAGCCAACGCCCCAGGGTCTCTGGAAACACCATATATTTT	CASSQRPRVSGNTIYF
TRBV28	TRBJ2-5	TRBD1	-	TGTGCCAGCAGTTTATCCTCTGCCCAGGGGGTATTCGAGACCCAGTACTTC	CASSLSSAQGVFETQYF
TRBV7-2	TRBJ1-5	-	-	TGTGCCAGCAGCCACCCCGGCGGTCCTCGGCATTTT	CASSHPGGPRHF
TRBV4-1	TRBJ1-6	-	-	TGCGCCAGCAGCCACTCAAGCGGGTATAATTCACCCCTCCACTTT	CASSHSSGYNSPLHF
TRBV14	TRBJ2-7	-	-	TGTGCCAGCAGCCTAGTAGCGGACTCCTACGAGCAGTACTTC	CASSLVADSYEQYF
TRBV11-3	TRBJ2-5	TRBD2	-	TGTGCCAGCAGCGTGGGGCAGCGGGATTTAGAGACCCAGTACTTC	CASSVGQRDLETQYF
TRBV5-5	TRBJ1-2	-	-	TGTGCCAGCAGACAGACCTACCACTCTAACTATGGCTACACCTTC	CASRQTYHSNYGYTF
TRBV5-1	TRBJ2-5	TRBD2	once	TGCGCCAGCAGCTCGGGACTAGTAAGCCCGGAGACCCAGTACTTC	CASSSGLVSPETQYF
TRBV12-3/TRBV12-4	TRBJ2-7	-	-	TGTGCCAGCAGTTCCGCATACAGGTACGAGCAGTACTTC	CASSSAYRYEQYF
TRBV30	TRBJ1-4	-	-	TGTGCCTGGAGTGTCGGGCAGGGGAATGAAAAACTGTTTTTT	CAWSVGQGNEKLFF
TRBV11-2	TRBJ2-5	TRBD2	-	TGTGCCAGCAGCTTAGATCGGGGACTAGCGGGACAACTCCAAGAGACCCAGTACTTC	CASSLDRGLAGQLQETQYF
TRBV19	TRBJ2-6	-	-	TGTGCCAGTAGTAACAGCGAGATCCACGGGGTAGCCAACGTCCTGACTTTC	CASSNSEIHGVANVLTF
TRBV27	TRBJ2-1	TRBD2	once	TGTGCCAGCTGGCACCTTGGCGGGAGGTCGTTATATGAGCAGTTCTTC	CASWHLGGRSLYEQFF
TRBV29-1	TRBJ2-7	TRBD2	-	TGCAGCGTTGAAATAGCGGGAGGTTACGAGCAGTACTTC	CSVEIAGGYEQYF
TRBV9	TRBJ1-5	TRBD1	few	TGTGCCAGCAGCGTAACCGGGACAGACAGCGGGCCCCAGCATTTT	CASSVTGTDSGPQHF
TRBV28	TRBJ2-7	TRBD2	few	TGTGCCAGCAGACCGGGACTAGCTTCCTACGAGCAGTACTTC	CASRPGLASYEQYF
TRBV6-5	TRBJ1-2	TRBD1	-	TGTGCCAGCAGTTACTCGGGACAGGGGGGAGGCTACACCTTC	CASSYSGQGGGYTF
TRBV12-3/TRBV12-4	TRBJ2-7	-	once	TGTGCCAGCAGTTTTCGGGGATCCTACGAGCAGTACTTC	CASSFRGSYEQYF
TRBV18	TRBJ2-7	-	-	TGTGCCAGCTCACCATCAGGGGCCTCATCCTACGAGCAGTACTTC	CASSPSGASSYEQYF
TRBV4-1	TRBJ2-2	-	-	TGCGCCAGCAGCCAAGAACTAACACGAACGGGGACCGGGGAGCTGTTTTTT	CASSQELTRTGTGELFF
TRBV5-4	TRBJ1-2	TRBD1	once	TGTGCCAGCAGCGGGGGACAGTTAAACTATGGCTACACCTTC	CASSGGQLNYGYTF
TRBV29-1	TRBJ2-7	-	-	TGCAGCGTTGCAGATTCTCGCTACGAGCAGTACTTC	CSVADSRYEQYF
TRBV7-9	TRBJ1-6	-	-	TGTGCCAGCACCGTAGATTCACCCCTCCACTTT	CASTVDSPLHF
TRBV29-1	TRBJ2-7	TRBD2	few	TGCAGCGTTTCCCCTAGCGGGTCTTACGAGCAGTACTTC	CSVSPSGSYEQYF
TRBV28	TRBJ2-3	TRBD2	-	TGTGCCAGCTATCTAGCGGCAGACACAGATACGCAGTATTTT	CASYLAADTDTQYF
TRBV30	TRBJ2-3	-	-	TGTGCCTGGAGTGTAGGCGGTAGCACAGATACGCAGTATTTT	CAWSVGGSTDTQYF
TRBV7-2	TRBJ1-3	-	-	TGTGCCAGCAGCTTAGGACACCCGAGCTCTGGAAACACCATATATTTT	CASSLGHPSSGNTIYF
TRBV9	TRBJ2-5	TRBD1	-	TGTGCCAGCAGCCCCATGGGACAGCGATCCGCGCAAGAGACCCAGTACTTC	CASSPMGQRSAQETQYF
TRBV7-9	TRBJ1-2	-	-	TGTGCCAGCAGCCAGGGCTATGGCTACACCTTC	CASSQGYGYTF
TRBV4-3	TRBJ2-1	TRBD2	-	TGCGCCAGCAGCCAAGAAGCGGGCGGGAGCCTCGGTGTTCAGTTCTTC	CASSQEAGGSLGVQFF
TRBV2	TRBJ2-7	-	-	TGTGCCAGCAGTGTGCCAAGGAGTTACGAGCAGTACTTC	CASSVPRSYEQYF
TRBV3-1/TRBV3-2	TRBJ2-1	-	-	TGTGCCAGCAGCCAAGATCGGCGCCGGGACAAAAACAATGAGCAGTTCTTC	CASSQDRRRDKNNEQFF
TRBV4-1	TRBJ2-7	TRBD2	many	TGCGCCAGCAGCCAAGATGAGGTTAGCGGGAGTGCACGGGAGCAGTACTTC	CASSQDEVSGSAREQYF
TRBV10-3	TRBJ1-5	-	few	TGTGCCATCAGCCTACAGGATAATCAGCCCCAGCATTTT	CAISLQDNQPQHF
TRBV18	TRBJ1-1	-	-	TGTGCCAGCTCACCGGGCTGGGCTGGCACTGAAGCTTTCTTT	CASSPGWAGTEAFF
TRBV12-5	TRBJ2-7	-	-	TGTGCTAGTGGTTTGGTATCCACGACAGCCAACGTAGATGGGCAGTACTTC	CASGLVSTTANVDGQYF
TRBV4-1	TRBJ2-7	TRBD2	-	TGCGCCAGCAGCCAAGGGTTGGGACTAGCGGGTCCTAACGGAGAGTACGAGCAGTACTTC	CASSQGLGLAGPNGEYEQYF
TRBV14	TRBJ1-2	-	-	TGTGCCAGCAGCCAAGCAGGGCGTGACTATGGCTACACCTTC	CASSQAGRDYGYTF
TRBV5-1	TRBJ1-3	-	-	TGCGCCAGCAGCTTGGACAGGGACACACGGGACACCATATATTTT	CASSLDRDTRDTIYF
TRBV6-5	TRBJ2-7	TRBD1	-	TGTGCCAGCATTCCGGGACAGGTAACCGCCTACGAGCAGTACTTC	CASIPGQVTAYEQYF
TRBV5-1	TRBJ2-1	TRBD2	-	TGCGCCAGCAGCTTCAGGACTAGCGGCCTCTACAATGAGCAGTTCTTC	CASSFRTSGLYNEQFF
TRBV4-1	TRBJ2-3	TRBD2	-	TGCGCCAGCAGCCAAGTCCTTCGACTAGCGGGAGCTACAGATACGCAGTATTTT	CASSQVLRLAGATDTQYF
TRBV7-2	TRBJ1-5	-	-	TGTGCCAGCAGTCGCGAAGTGAATAGCAATCAGCCCCAGCATTTT	CASSREVNSNQPQHF
TRBV4-2	TRBJ1-2	-	-	TGTGCCAGCAGCCAAGATCAACTATATGGCTACACCTTC	CASSQDQLYGYTF
TRBV9	TRBJ1-1	-	-	TGTGCCAGCAGCGCAGGGTTCGCTGAAGCTTTCTTT	CASSAGFAEAFF
TRBV18	TRBJ2-1	TRBD2	-	TGTGCCAGCTCACCGGGACTAGCGGGAGGGCCCGGGGACAATGAGCAGTTCTTC	CASSPGLAGGPGDNEQFF
TRBV19	TRBJ1-1	-	-	TGTGCCAGTAGTAACCGACAGAACACTGAAGCTTTCTTT	CASSNRQNTEAFF
TRBV19	TRBJ1-5	-	once	TGTGCCAGTAGGTTCAAAACCGCTGAGGGACATAGCAATCAGCCCCAGCATTTT	CASRFKTAEGHSNQPQHF
TRBV7-6	TRBJ2-1	TRBD2	-	TGTGCCAGCAGCCTCAGAGGGACTAGCGGGATCCCCTACAATGAGCAGTTCTTC	CASSLRGTSGIPYNEQFF
TRBV12-3/TRBV12-4	TRBJ1-2	-	-	TGTGCCAGCAGTTTTCGAGGTGAGGATGGCTACACCTTC	CASSFRGEDGYTF
TRBV14	TRBJ2-1	-	-	TGTGCCAGCAGCCTGACTAGGGCGGGTGAGCAGTTCTTC	CASSLTRAGEQFF